This TCR beta chain was recovered during a study of T cell responses to AZD1222 COVID-19 vaccine (dated by TCRdb to the early 2020s). About the full investigation: AZD1222 recipients given second doses at about 4 weeks or at about 12 weeks were pooled, since spike-specific TCR depth and breadth were not found to differ between the two schedules. TCR sequencing covered roughly 230 trial participants: 200 to 220 given two doses of AZD1222 and 26 given two doses of MenACWY control vaccine. Trial participants were enrolled into age subgroups of 18-55, 56-69 and 70-plus years, which contained about 160, 30 and 59 TCR-sequenced participants, respectively.

What the study reported, not specific to this receptor: Epitopes outside the regions mutated in the B.1.351 and B.1.1.7 variants were reportedly recognized by nearly half of the unique spike-specific TCRs. The whole spike protein was spanned by vaccine-associated CD4 TCRs, and dominant responses were seen in regions 160-218 and 743-854. After two AZD1222 doses, spike-specific TCR breadth and depth were significantly higher than at day 0 and than in MenACWY recipients. Conclusions about previously exposed vaccinees were limited because only a handful of AZD1222 recipients were SARS-CoV-2 seropositive at baseline. The 56-69-year group was small, and its depth increase did not reach significance, likely because of low power. Participants were mostly white British and included more females than males, and it was suggested by the authors that clonal diversity may have been underestimated. Because no day 14 peak-response samples were available, the repertoires could be characterized only after the peak T cell response.

The CDR3 regions of human TCRbeta chains were analyzed by immunosequencing. The paper's data handling went like this. Repertoire TCRs were checked for matches against a reference library of SARS-CoV-2-specific TCRs that had been generated using the MIRA antigen-specificity platform. Breadth was defined as the fraction of unique TCRs that were SARS-CoV-2-associated. Depth was defined as the fraction of total T cells that were SARS-CoV-2-associated. Each spike-specific TCR was assigned to its reactive spike region and to a CD4 or CD8 class using the MIRA data. Log10-transformed breadth and depth values were compared by one-way ANOVA with Sidak's multiple comparisons tests. Not all clones reach the TCRdb copy of this immuneACCESS table, which keeps in-frame sequences only. Checked studies attribute under half of the gap to unresolved V genes and leave the rest unexplained. V and J calls plus clone size are reproduced from that table; the DNA served to infer D and trimming. The sample includes approximately 110,000 clones, with roughly 84% observed a single time. Roughly a tenth of the sample is in the top ten clones.

The V end gives up 5 bases and the J end 1 base, leaving 8 bases in the junction not matched to a gene. For CDR1 and CDR2, the germline V gene lists LGHNT and FRNRAP. Its CDR3 holds 16 amino acids, cysteine through phenylalanine. Only CDR3 DNA is held: 48 bases, read in frame from base 1. In this sample, this clone turned up a few times. Its cognate antigen has yet to be identified. One base away there is no much larger clone; base qualities are not given. Taken with the paper, the label for time point translates to: baseline before first vaccination. Samples from vaccinated people were obtained from the UK trials COV001 and COV002, which included a single-blind randomized controlled phase 2/3 trial of AZD1222 (ChAdOx1 nCoV-19) in healthy adults. For TCRbeta chain sequencing, PBMC samples were collected from trial participants at day 0 and at day 28 after the second dose.

The receptor was derived from an adult in good health. Source: peripheral blood, taken on day 0 of AZD1222 vaccination. The sequence joins TRBV12-5 to TRBJ2-3, with 8 junctional bases fitting TRBD2. The nucleotide sequence is TGTGCTAGTGGTGATCGGGGGGGGCTAGGCACAGATACGCAGTATTTT. It specifies CASGDRGGLGTDTQYF.